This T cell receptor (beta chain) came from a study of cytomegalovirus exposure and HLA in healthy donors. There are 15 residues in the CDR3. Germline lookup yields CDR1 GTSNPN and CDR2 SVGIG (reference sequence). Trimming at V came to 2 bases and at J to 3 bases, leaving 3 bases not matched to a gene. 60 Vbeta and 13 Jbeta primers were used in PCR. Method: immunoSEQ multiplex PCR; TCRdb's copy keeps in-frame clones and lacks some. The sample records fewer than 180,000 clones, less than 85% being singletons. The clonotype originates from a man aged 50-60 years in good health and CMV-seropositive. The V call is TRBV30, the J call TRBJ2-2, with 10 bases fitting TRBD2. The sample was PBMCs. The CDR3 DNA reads TGTGCCTGGAGTTTCCTAGCGGGGGACACCGGGGAGCTGTTTTTT. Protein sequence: CAWSFLAGDTGELFF.